Here is one TCR beta chain with its context. Trimming removed 2 bases at V and 7 bases at J, with 5 bases between. Per germline, CDR1 SGHAT and CDR2 FQNNGV. The CDR3 runs 11 residues. The data were obtained in a study of blood T cell repertoires in COVID-19. The method was immunoSEQ multiplex PCR; TCRdb's version includes in-frame clones alone and lacks a portion of them. The sample lists about 180,000 clones, 80% to 85% occurring once. This chain joins TRBV11-2 and TRBJ2-5; no clear D gene. Sample: peripheral blood. This sequence originates from a woman in her 70s with COVID-19, enrolled during active disease. The CDR3 is CASSLIGTQYF. The CDR3 nucleotides read TGTGCCAGCAGCTTAATCGGGACCCAGTACTTC.